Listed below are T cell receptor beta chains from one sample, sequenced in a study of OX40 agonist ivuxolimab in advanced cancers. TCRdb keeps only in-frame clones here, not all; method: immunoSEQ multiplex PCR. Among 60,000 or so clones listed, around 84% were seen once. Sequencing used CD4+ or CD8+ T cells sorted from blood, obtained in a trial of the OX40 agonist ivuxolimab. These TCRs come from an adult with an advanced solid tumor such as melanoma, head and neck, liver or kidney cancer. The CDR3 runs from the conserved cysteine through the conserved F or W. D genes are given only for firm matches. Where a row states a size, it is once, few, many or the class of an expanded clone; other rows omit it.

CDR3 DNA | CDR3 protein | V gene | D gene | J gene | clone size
TGTGCCAGCAGCCCCCGTCGCAGCTATGGCTACACCTTC | CASSPRRSYGYTF | TRBV7-2 | NA | TRBJ1-2 | few
TGTGCCAGCAGCCCCGGACAGGGGGCTTACGAGCAGTACTTC | CASSPGQGAYEQYF | TRBV13 | TRBD1 | TRBJ2-7 | NA
TGTGCCAGCAGCTTATCCCCCGGGACAGGGATGGGCGGGGAGCTGTTTTTT | CASSLSPGTGMGGELFF | TRBV7-6 | TRBD1 | TRBJ2-2 | NA
TGCGCCAGCAGCTTGGCGGGGCACCGGGACAGGGGGAATTATGGCTACACCTTC | CASSLAGHRDRGNYGYTF | TRBV5-1 | TRBD1 | TRBJ1-2 | once
TGTGCCAGCAGTGAAGGCAGGGGCTATGGCTACACCTTC | CASSEGRGYGYTF | TRBV6-1 | NA | TRBJ1-2 | NA
TGTGCCAGCTCACCCCAAGAGACCCAGTACTTC | CASSPQETQYF | TRBV18 | NA | TRBJ2-5 | NA
TGTGCCAGCAGCTTAGGCCGGGGAAACACCATATATTTT | CASSLGRGNTIYF | TRBV13 | NA | TRBJ1-3 | NA
TGTGCCAGCAGCCCTGACAGGGACCACTATGGCTACACCTTC | CASSPDRDHYGYTF | TRBV7-9 | TRBD1 | TRBJ1-2 | once
TGTGCCAGCAGCCTCCGGGACAGATCCACTGAAGCTTTCTTT | CASSLRDRSTEAFF | TRBV7-8 | TRBD1 | TRBJ1-1 | once
TGTGCCAGCAGTGTTGCAGGGATGGGTGAAAAACTGTTTTTT | CASSVAGMGEKLFF | TRBV6-1 | NA | TRBJ1-4 | NA
TGTGCCAGCAGCCCGGAAACTTTAGCGGGGGGGCAGAAAGATACGCAGTATTTT | CASSPETLAGGQKDTQYF | TRBV5-4 | TRBD2 | TRBJ2-3 | NA
TGTGCCAGCTCACCACGCCCGGGGACTAGCGGGTACAATGAGCAGTTCTTC | CASSPRPGTSGYNEQFF | TRBV18 | TRBD2 | TRBJ2-1 | NA
TGCGCCAGCAGCTTGGTCCCTAGCGGACTCCAAGAGACCCAGTACTTC | CASSLVPSGLQETQYF | TRBV5-1 | TRBD2 | TRBJ2-5 | NA
TGTGCCAGCACCAGACTAGCGGGGGTTAGGGATGAGCAGTTCTTC | CASTRLAGVRDEQFF | TRBV18 | TRBD2 | TRBJ2-1 | once
TGTGCCAGCAGTTTAAAGAGAGGGATGAACACTGAAGCTTTCTTT | CASSLKRGMNTEAFF | TRBV27 | NA | TRBJ1-1 | NA
TGTGCCAGCTCACCGGGGACAGGGTCCAATGAGCAGTTCTTC | CASSPGTGSNEQFF | TRBV18 | TRBD1 | TRBJ2-1 | NA
TGTGCCAGCTCACCGCAGACCCGATGGACAGATACGCAGTATTTT | CASSPQTRWTDTQYF | TRBV18 | NA | TRBJ2-3 | NA
TGCGCCAGCAGCTTGCGGAGCGCGAACACCGGGGAGCTGTTTTTT | CASSLRSANTGELFF | TRBV5-1 | NA | TRBJ2-2 | once
TGCGCCAGCAGTCAATCGTCCGGGACGAACACTGAAGCTTTCTTT | CASSQSSGTNTEAFF | TRBV23-1 | NA | TRBJ1-1 | NA
TGTGCCAGTAGGGTAGCGGGGAGCTCCTACGAGCAGTACTTC | CASRVAGSSYEQYF | TRBV19 | TRBD2 | TRBJ2-7 | once
TGTGCCAGCAGCTTAGTTGCAGGGACCTACGAGCAGTACTTC | CASSLVAGTYEQYF | TRBV7-9 | NA | TRBJ2-7 | once
TGTGCCAGCAGTTTGCTGGGGGCCACCAAAAACATTCAGTACTTC | CASSLLGATKNIQYF | TRBV27 | NA | TRBJ2-4 | once
TGTGCCACCAGAGGCACTAGCGTAGCCACAGATACGCAGTATTTT | CATRGTSVATDTQYF | TRBV19 | TRBD2 | TRBJ2-3 | NA
TGTGCCAGCTCATCGCTGAGCAGGGGGCTTAGCTATTCTGACGAGCAGTACTTC | CASSSLSRGLSYSDEQYF | TRBV18 | TRBD1 | TRBJ2-7 | NA
TGTGCCAGCGGTTGGCAGGCCAGGACTGAAGCTTTCTTT | CASGWQARTEAFF | TRBV7-2 | NA | TRBJ1-1 | NA
TGTGCCAGCTCACCCGGGACCAAAAACATTCAGTACTTC | CASSPGTKNIQYF | TRBV18 | NA | TRBJ2-4 | NA
TGTGCCAGCAGCTTAGATTGGGGCGGTCTGAACACCTTC | CASSLDWGGLNTF | TRBV11-2 | NA | TRBJ1-2 | NA
TGTGCCAGCAGCTTATGGACAGTCTATGGCTACACCTTC | CASSLWTVYGYTF | TRBV7-2 | NA | TRBJ1-2 | NA
TGTGCCAGCAGAGTCGGGCCCTATGGCTACACCTTC | CASRVGPYGYTF | TRBV2 | NA | TRBJ1-2 | NA
TGTGCCAGCAATGCAGGGGGCTCCTACAATGAGCAGTTCTTC | CASNAGGSYNEQFF | TRBV25-1 | TRBD1 | TRBJ2-1 | NA
TGTGCCAGCAGCTTGGCCCACACTGAAGCTTTCTTT | CASSLAHTEAFF | TRBV5-5 | NA | TRBJ1-1 | NA
TGTGCCAGCAGCGTAGGGTTATCGGGCGCTAACTATGGCTACACCTTC | CASSVGLSGANYGYTF | TRBV9 | NA | TRBJ1-2 | NA
TGTGCCTGGAGTCGACTAGGAGTCCTAGCCAAAAACATTCAGTACTTC | CAWSRLGVLAKNIQYF | TRBV30 | NA | TRBJ2-4 | NA
TGTGCCAGCAGTGAAGTGTCAGGGGGAGTTTGGGGCTACACCTTC | CASSEVSGGVWGYTF | TRBV6-1 | TRBD1 | TRBJ1-2 | NA
TGTGCCAGCTCACCAACAGGGGCCGAGCAGTACTTC | CASSPTGAEQYF | TRBV18 | TRBD1 | TRBJ2-7 | NA
TGCGCCAGCAGCCCCCCGGGATCTGAAGCTTTCTTT | CASSPPGSEAFF | TRBV5-1 | NA | TRBJ1-1 | NA
TGTGCCACCAGCAGATACGGACTAGCGGGGGGGGTGTCCTACAATGAGCAGTTCTTC | CATSRYGLAGGVSYNEQFF | TRBV15 | TRBD2 | TRBJ2-1 | NA
TGTGCCAGCTCACCAGGGGGGACGGGCGGTCAGCCCCAGCATTTT | CASSPGGTGGQPQHF | TRBV18 | NA | TRBJ1-5 | NA
TGCGCCAGCAGCTTGGCGTCCAGGGATAGAGAGACCCAGTACTTC | CASSLASRDRETQYF | TRBV5-1 | NA | TRBJ2-5 | NA
TGTGCCAGCAGCCTCGGGACAGCACCCTACGAGCAGTACTTC | CASSLGTAPYEQYF | TRBV2 | TRBD1 | TRBJ2-7 | NA
TGTGCCAGCAGCAAAGGACAGGGGGCGAAGGGTGAAGCTTTCTTT | CASSKGQGAKGEAFF | TRBV7-9 | TRBD1 | TRBJ1-1 | once